This passage covers 32 T cell receptor beta chains from one sample sequenced in a study of OX40 agonist ivuxolimab in advanced cancers. The method was the immunoSEQ multiplex PCR assay. The table comes from immuneACCESS by way of TCRdb, which keeps in-frame sequences with V and J called. Part of the clones is missing from these tables; in studies checked, under half for an unresolved V gene and the rest for unknown reasons. This sample comprises 80,000 to 95,000 clones, roughly 93% of them detected only once. About 0.76% of the sample comes from the top ten. The input for sequencing was CD4+ or CD8+ T cells sorted from blood, taken in a trial of the OX40 agonist ivuxolimab. The receptors come from an adult with an advanced solid tumor such as melanoma, head and neck, liver or kidney cancer.

The rearrangement links TRBV4-1 to TRBJ1-5; 9 bases line up with TRBD1. Germline values: CDR1 MGHRA, CDR2 YSYEKL. This CDR3 spans 14 amino acids. The junction had 4 bases not matched to a gene; V was cut back by 1 base and J by 9 bases. CDR3 in DNA: TGCGCCAGCAGCCAAGGGGACAGGGATTGGCCCCAGCATTTT. Protein: CASSQGDRDWPQHF.

The rearrangement joins TRBV11-3 to TRBJ2-2; D is unclear. Germline loops: CDR1 SGHNT, CDR2 YENEEA. The CDR3 has 13 residues. Deletions cut 2 bases from V and 2 bases from J, with 3 bases between. The CDR3 coding sequence is TGTGCCAGCAGCTTATCTAACACCGGGGAGCTGTTTTTT. This gives the protein CASSLSNTGELFF.

V gene TRBV5-4 combines with J gene TRBJ2-2; D gene uncertain. V was shortened by 4 bases and J by 4 bases, with 11 bases between the two germline ends. The CDR3 runs to 14 residues. CDR1 and CDR2 from the germline V gene are SGHNT and YYREEE (reference sequence). The DNA for the CDR3 is TGTGCCAGCAGCAGACCGACGAGCACCGGGGAGCTGTTTTTT. It encodes CASSRPTSTGELFF.

The V call is TRBV9, the J call TRBJ1-4; the D is unclear. The length of the CDR3 is 16 residues. Per the germline V gene, CDR1 is SGDLS and CDR2 is YYNGEE. Trimming cost V 4 bases and J 0 bases, with 13 bases left between them. The CDR3 bases are TGTGCCAGCAGCCCATCGACCGGGGCAACTAATGAAAAACTGTTTTTT. This sequence encodes CASSPSTGATNEKLFF.

The rearrangement joins TRBV2 to TRBJ2-2; D unresolved. CDR1 SNHLY and CDR2 FYNNEI come from the germline V gene. V lost 4 bases to trimming and J lost 2 bases, with 5 bases between them. The CDR3 spans 13 residues. CDR3 sequence (DNA): TGTGCCAGCAGTGGAGTAAACACCGGGGAGCTGTTTTTT. It translates to CASSGVNTGELFF. The full variable domain, its missing parts supplied by reference TRBV2 and TRBJ2-2, is EPEVTQTPSHQVTQMGQEVILRCVPISNHLYFYWYRQILGQKVEFLVSFYNNEISEKSEIFDDQFSVERPDGSNFTLKIRSTKLEDSAMYFCASSGVNTGELFFGEGSRLTVL.

The V gene is TRBV6-4, the J gene TRBJ1-1; TRBD1 aligns across 7 bases. The V gene's germline CDR1 is MRHNA and CDR2 SNTAGT. This CDR3 has 14 residues. The J segment lost 4 bases and the V segment lost 4 bases, leaving 6 bases of the junction unmatched. This CDR3 is CASSATGRATEAFF. In DNA form, the CDR3 reads TGTGCCAGCAGTGCGACAGGGAGGGCCACTGAAGCTTTCTTT.

The rearrangement joins TRBV6-1 to TRBJ1-4, with 12 bases identical to TRBD1. Losses at the gene ends were 4 bases for V and 7 bases for J; bases not matched to a gene: 7. CDR1 is MNHNS and CDR2 is SASEGT in the germline V gene. This CDR3 contains 16 residues. The CDR3 loop is CASSVGTGGFGEKLFF. The CDR3 nucleotides are TGTGCCAGCAGTGTAGGGACAGGGGGCTTCGGTGAAAAACTGTTTTTT.

The rearrangement joins TRBV6-4 to TRBJ2-7; TRBD1 aligns across 8 bases. Germline values: CDR1 MRHNA, CDR2 SNTAGT. Losses at the gene ends were 4 bases for V and 7 bases for J; bases not matched to a gene: 18. The CDR3 runs 17 residues. The CDR3 region has the DNA TGTGCCAGCAGTGCCCTCAGAGGACAGGGAAGGCCTCGAGAGCAGTACTTC. Translation: CASSALRGQGRPREQYF.

The V gene is TRBV18, the J gene TRBJ2-3; 11 bases match TRBD2. The CDR3 length is 16 residues. Germline loops: CDR1 KGHSH, CDR2 LQKENI. The junction had 10 bases not matched to a gene; V was cut back by 4 bases and J by 7 bases. This CDR3 is CASSQLAGERGNTQYF. The CDR3 DNA is TGTGCCAGCTCACAACTAGCGGGGGAAAGGGGAAATACGCAGTATTTT.

The chain employs TRBV2 and TRBJ2-7, with TRBD1 as a possible D gene (6 bases). The V and J ends lost 5 bases and 3 bases respectively, with 14 bases between them. The germline gives CDR1 SNHLY, CDR2 FYNNEI. There are 14 residues in the CDR3. Here the CDR3 reads CASSSNTDSYEQYF. The CDR3 coding sequence is TGTGCCAGCAGTTCCAACACGGACAGCTACGAGCAGTACTTC.

V usage is TRBV20-1 and J usage is TRBJ2-5; D uncertain. The J call may be wrong; the DNA end is better matched by TRBJ2-7. CDR3 length: 11 amino acids. Per germline, CDR1 DFQATT and CDR2 SNEGSKA (reference sequence). CDR3 sequence: CSARDVPEQYF. In nucleotides, the CDR3 is TGCAGTGCTAGAGATGTGCCCGAGCAGTACTTC.

This clone appeared once. V and J are TRBV7-2 and TRBJ1-5; D is uncertain. The CDR3 is 17 amino acids. Trimming removed 6 bases at V and 4 bases at J, with 22 bases between. CDR1 SGHTA and CDR2 FQGNSA come from the germline V gene. This chain's CDR3 is CASSLSGGRFGNQPQHF. The CDR3 DNA reads as TGTGCCAGCAGTTTGTCGGGAGGGAGATTCGGTAATCAGCCCCAGCATTTT.

This chain uses TRBV9 with TRBJ2-1; possibly TRBD1 for D (6 bases). Germline V gene data show CDR1 as SGDLS and CDR2 as YYNGEE. The V end was cut by 0 bases, the J end by 8 bases, with 12 bases between. This CDR3 is built from 14 residues. The DNA of the CDR3 is TGTGCCAGCAGCGTAGCCTGGGGGCGGGATGAGCAGTTCTTC. This encodes CASSVAWGRDEQFF.

This sequence joins TRBV19 and TRBJ2-1, with a tentative D call TRBD2 (5 bases). Trimming pared 7 bases from V and 1 base from J, leaving 14 bases between. CDR1 and CDR2 (germline): LNHDA, SQIVND (reference sequence). The CDR3 has 15 amino acids. For the CDR3, the DNA is TGTGCCAGTAATAATGGCGGGTATTCCTACAATGAGCAGTTCTTC. This translates into CASNNGGYSYNEQFF.

The chain carries TRBV5-1 and TRBJ2-7; no clear D. This CDR3 is built from 13 residues. Trimming cost V 0 bases and J 4 bases, with 8 bases left between them. Looked up from germline, CDR1 is SGHRS and CDR2 is YFSETQ. The CDR3 DNA reads as TGCGCCAGCAGCTTGGCCCACGGATACGAGCAGTACTTC. The encoded protein is CASSLAHGYEQYF.

The chain links TRBV19 to TRBJ2-1, with D perhaps TRBD1 (5 bases). The CDR3 loop spans 11 amino acids. Germline V gives CDR1 LNHDA, CDR2 SQIVND (reference sequence). V lost 7 bases and J 10 bases, leaving 11 bases between the germline ends. The CDR3 is CASKGLGEQFF. DNA of the CDR3: TGTGCCAGTAAGGGGCTTGGGGAGCAGTTCTTC. Using reference TRBV19 and TRBJ2-1 for the parts outside the CDR3, the full variable domain is DGGITQSPKYLFRKEGQNVTLSCEQNLNHDAMYWYRQDPGQGLRLIYYSQIVNDFQKGDIAEGYSVSREKKESFPLTVTSAQKNPTAFYLCASKGLGEQFFGPGTRLTVL.

The chain uses TRBV14 and TRBJ2-7; D might be TRBD1 or TRBD2, each matching 6 bases. Trimming stripped 1 base from V and 6 bases from J, with 19 bases between. The CDR3 extends over 16 amino acids. Germline CDR1 SGHDN, CDR2 FVKESK. The CDR3 nucleotides are TGTGCCAGCAGCCAAGTGGGGAGGCAGGGGAGTCTCGAGCAGTACTTC. Translated, it gives CASSQVGRQGSLEQYF.

The V call is TRBV6-5, the J call TRBJ1-5, with D unresolved. The V end lost 5 bases, the J end lost 4 bases, and 9 bases lay between the germline ends. The CDR3 is 13 residues long. The germline gives CDR1 MNHEY, CDR2 SVGAGI. CDR3 nucleotide sequence: TGTGCCAGCAGTCGCGACATTAATCAGCCCCAGCATTTT. This sequence encodes CASSRDINQPQHF.

The CDR3 coding sequence is TGTGCCAGCACCGACCGGAGGGTTCTCTCACCCCTCCACTTT. This encodes CASTDRRVLSPLHF. The gene calls are TRBV6-1 and TRBJ1-6; no definite D call. Germline V gene lookup returns CDR1 MNHNS and CDR2 SASEGT. Trimming shortened V by 7 bases and J by 10 bases, and 17 bases separated the two germline ends. The CDR3 runs to 14 residues.

V and J are TRBV27 and TRBJ1-1; TRBD1 aligns across 11 bases. This CDR3 has 17 residues. In germline, CDR1 is MNHEY, CDR2 SMNVEV (reference sequence). V was clipped by 0 bases and J by 4 bases; unmatched bases: 7. This chain's CDR3 is CASSLSGDRGWFTEAFF. The CDR3 bases are TGTGCCAGCAGTTTATCGGGGGACAGGGGGTGGTTCACTGAAGCTTTCTTT.

This clone was detected only a few times. The chain couples TRBV11-3 to TRBJ1-3; D is undetermined. The ends were cut back, 4 bases at V and 0 bases at J, with 7 bases in the middle. The CDR3 is made up of 14 amino acids. Germline CDR1 SGHNT, CDR2 YENEEA. The CDR3 DNA reads TGTGCCAGCAGCTCCGGGGACTCTGGAAACACCATATATTTT. Amino acid sequence: CASSSGDSGNTIYF. Full variable domain (rest looked up from reference TRBV11-3 and TRBJ1-3): EAGVVQSPRYKIIEKKQPVAFWCNPISGHNTLYWYLQNLGQGPELLIRYENEEAVDDSQLPKDRFSAERLKGVDSTLKIQPAELGDSAVYLCASSSGDSGNTIYFGEGSWLTVV.

This chain connects TRBV12-5 to TRBJ2-3, with D possibly being TRBD2 (6 bases). CDR1 LGHNT and CDR2 FRNRAP come from the germline V gene. The CDR3 contains 14 residues. Trimming left V 8 bases short and J 5 bases short, with 17 bases between. The CDR3 DNA is TGTGCTAGTCCACACTGGCGGGATGGAGATACGCAGTATTTT. Its protein is CASPHWRDGDTQYF.

This chain joins TRBV7-3 and TRBJ2-5; a weak D match, TRBD1 (5 bases). The CDR3 extends over 13 amino acids. The germline CDR1 and CDR2 sequences are SGHTA and FQGTGA. The V and J ends lost 4 bases and 4 bases respectively, with 10 bases between them. The DNA of the CDR3 is TGTGCCAGCAGCTCCTGGGGCGGAGAGACCCAGTACTTC. It yields the protein CASSSWGGETQYF.

The V call is TRBV7-9, the J call TRBJ2-7; 8 bases are shared with TRBD2. Germline values: CDR1 SEHNR, CDR2 FQNEAQ (reference sequence). This CDR3 comprises 16 residues. V was clipped by 5 bases and J by 2 bases; unmatched bases: 11. CDR3: CASSAFGRELTYEQYF. The CDR3 coding sequence is TGTGCCAGCAGCGCCTTCGGGAGGGAACTAACCTACGAGCAGTACTTC.

CDR3 amino acids: CASSFRLEDTQYF. In nucleotides, the CDR3 is TGTGCCAGCAGCTTCCGACTAGAGGATACGCAGTATTTT. V gene TRBV7-2 combines with J gene TRBJ2-3; possible D gene TRBD2, 6 bases. The length of the CDR3 is 13 residues. Trimming removed 3 bases from V and 6 bases from J, with 10 bases in between. The germline CDR1 and CDR2 sequences are SGHTA and FQGNSA. The variable domain in full, completed from reference TRBV7-2 and TRBJ2-3, reads GAGVSQSPSNKVTEKGKDVELRCDPISGHTALYWYRQSLGQGLEFLIYFQGNSAPDKSGLPSDRFSAERTGGSVSTLTIQRTQQEDSAVYLCASSFRLEDTQYFGPGTRLTVL.

The chain recombines TRBV7-9 with TRBJ2-1; D is undetermined. Trimming left V 0 bases short and J 3 bases short, with 6 bases between. CDR1 is SEHNR and CDR2 is FQNEAQ in the germline V gene (reference sequence). The CDR3 runs 14 residues. The DNA of the CDR3 is TGTGCCAGCAGCTTAGCTCCTAGCTACAATGAGCAGTTCTTC. Its translation is CASSLAPSYNEQFF.

This chain connects TRBV5-8 to TRBJ1-4; no clear D. With 4 bases removed from V and 4 bases from J, the gap between germline ends came to 17 bases. Per germline, CDR1 SGHTS and CDR2 YDEGEE. CDR3 length: 16 residues. Written as DNA, the CDR3 is TGTGCCAGCAGCGCTCCCACACGATACCGTAATGAAAAACTGTTTTTT. It translates to CASSAPTRYRNEKLFF.

The chain uses TRBV7-2 and TRBJ2-7; the match to TRBD2 covers 7 bases. With V trimmed by 3 bases and J by 0 bases, 5 bases remained unmatched. Per germline, CDR1 SGHTA and CDR2 FQGNSA. The CDR3 consists of 15 residues. The CDR3 sequence: CASSFQSGVSYEQYF. In DNA, the CDR3 is TGTGCCAGCAGCTTCCAAAGCGGGGTCTCCTACGAGCAGTACTTC.

With regard to this clone: A read error may account for a junction end that differs from germline. This chain connects TRBV11-3 to TRBJ2-5; perhaps TRBD2 as D (6 bases). CDR3 length equals 14 residues. Per germline, CDR1 SGHNT and CDR2 YENEEA. The CDR3 DNA is TGTGCCAGCAGCTTAGATCGGGACTCGTCGACCCAGAACTTC. It yields the protein CASSLDRDSSTQNF. Full variable domain (outside the CDR3, taken from reference TRBV11-3 and TRBJ2-5): EAGVVQSPRYKIIEKKQPVAFWCNPISGHNTLYWYLQNLGQGPELLIRYENEEAVDDSQLPKDRFSAERLKGVDSTLKIQPAELGDSAVYLCASSLDRDSSTQNFGPGTRLLVL.

The chain carries TRBV11-2 and TRBJ1-1; TRBD1 agrees at 9 bases. This CDR3 region has 15 residues. Looked up from germline, CDR1 is SGHAT and CDR2 is FQNNGV. V trimming: 5 bases; J trimming: 1 base; junction bases outside the gene matches: 5. In nucleotides, the CDR3 is TGTGCCAGCAGCCTGGGACAGGGATGGAACACTGAAGCTTTCTTT. Translation: CASSLGQGWNTEAFF.

The V call is TRBV10-3, the J call TRBJ1-1, with D perhaps TRBD1 (6 bases). The germline V gene has CDR1 ENHRY and CDR2 SYGVKD. This CDR3 has 15 amino acids. Trimming took 6 bases from V and 3 from J, leaving 17 bases between them. CDR3 protein: CAISHPEGGHTEAFF. The CDR3 bases are TGTGCCATCAGCCACCCCGAGGGGGGGCACACTGAAGCTTTCTTT.

The rearrangement uses TRBV9 and TRBJ2-1; 12 bases are shared with TRBD2. The germline V gene has CDR1 SGDLS and CDR2 YYNGEE. Trimming at V came to 0 bases and at J to 0 bases, leaving 4 bases not matched to a gene. CDR3 length: 18 residues. CDR3 region: CASSVGLAGVGSYNEQFF. CDR3 in DNA: TGTGCCAGCAGCGTAGGACTAGCGGGAGTCGGCTCCTACAATGAGCAGTTCTTC.